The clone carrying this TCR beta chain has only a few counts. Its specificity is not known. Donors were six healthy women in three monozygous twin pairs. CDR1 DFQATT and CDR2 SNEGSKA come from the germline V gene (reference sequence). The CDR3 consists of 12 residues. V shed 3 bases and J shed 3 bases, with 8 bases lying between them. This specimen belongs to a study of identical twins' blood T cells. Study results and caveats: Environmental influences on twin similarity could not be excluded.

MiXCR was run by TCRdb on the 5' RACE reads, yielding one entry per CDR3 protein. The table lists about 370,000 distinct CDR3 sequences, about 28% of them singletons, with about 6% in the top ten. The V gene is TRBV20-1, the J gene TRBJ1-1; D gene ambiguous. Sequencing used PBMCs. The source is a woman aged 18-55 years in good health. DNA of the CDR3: TGCAGTGCTAGGTTAAGAGACACTGAAGCTTTCTTT. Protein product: CSARLRDTEAFF.